These 16 T cell receptor beta chains came from one sample sequenced in a study of regulatory T cells in long-lasting Graves disease. The authors built TCR beta libraries using iRepertoire HTBI primers and Arm-PCR of CDR3 regions. One entry per CDR3 protein results from TCRdb running MiXCR on the multiplex PCR reads. This sample has 400,000 to 500,000 distinct CDR3 sequences, with around 20% found just once. As for time point: persistent/refractory GD, antithyroid drugs over 5 years with positive TRAb. Construction of the TCR library relied on RNA isolated from PBMCs. The sample in question was peripheral blood mononuclear cells (PBMCs), obtained when the disease was refractory, from a patient treated with antithyroid drugs. The receptors derive from a female donor with Graves disease.

This clonotype was counted a few times. Its ends do not fully match the called genes, so a read error is possible. CDR3 nucleotides: TGCAGCGTTGCGGACTATCACGGGAACTATGGCTACGCCTTC. It is translated as CSVADYHGNYGYAF. V and J are TRBV29-1 and TRBJ1-2; D is ambiguous. This CDR3 is 14 amino acids long. The germline gives CDR1 SQVTM, CDR2 ANQGSEA.

In this sample, this clonotype turned up a few times. The gene calls are TRBV30 and TRBJ1-2; 9 nucleotides align to TRBD1. J gave up 5 bases and V 0 bases, and 7 bases lay outside the gene matches. Germline values: CDR1 GTSNPN, CDR2 SVGIG (reference sequence). The CDR3 sequence is 15 residues long. In nucleotides, the CDR3 is TGTGCCTGGAGTGTACTAACAGGGGGCTCGTATGGCTACACCTTC. Protein: CAWSVLTGGSYGYTF.

The chain links TRBV28 to TRBJ2-3; either TRBD1 or TRBD2 may supply D (6 bases each). The CDR3 runs 17 residues. The V end lost 1 base, the J end lost 5 bases, and 19 bases lay between the germline ends. CDR1 is MDHEN and CDR2 is SYDVKM in the germline V gene. CDR3 amino acids: CASSLSWRGVNRDTQYF. CDR3 coding DNA: TGTGCCAGCAGTTTATCATGGAGGGGGGTGAATCGAGATACGCAGTATTTT.

This clonotype was counted many times. The genes are TRBV3-1 and TRBJ1-5; D remains ambiguous. Germline V CDR1 and CDR2: LGHDT, YNNKEL (reference sequence). The CDR3 consists of 14 residues. V lost 2 bases and J lost 4, with 9 bases in between. CDR3 amino acids: CASSQSGPNQPQHF. The CDR3 coding sequence is TGTGCCAGCAGCCAAAGCGGACCTAATCAGCCCCAGCATTTT.

This chain joins TRBV15 and TRBJ2-3, with unresolved D. Germline CDR1 and CDR2: LNHNV and YYDKDF (reference sequence). Trimming took 0 bases from V and 1 from J, leaving 11 bases between them. The CDR3 is 16 amino acids. The CDR3 bases are TGTGCCACCAGCAGAGATCAAGCCATCGGCACAGATACGCAGTATTTT. Protein: CATSRDQAIGTDTQYF. Together with reference TRBV15 and TRBJ2-3, the CDR3 gives the full variable domain: DAMVIQNPRYQVTQFGKPVTLSCSQTLNHNVMYWYQQKSSQAPKLLFHYYDKDFNNEADTPDNFQSRRPNTSFCFLDIRSPGLGDTAMYLCATSRDQAIGTDTQYFGPGTRLTVL.

A note on this clonotype: A junction end diverges from the germline sequence, so it may reflect a read error. The rearrangement links TRBV7-2 to TRBJ2-7, with TRBD1 as a possible D gene (6 bases). The V gene's germline CDR1 is SGHTA and CDR2 FQGNSA. The CDR3 totals 15 residues. In DNA form, the CDR3 reads TGTGTCAGCAGTCGTACCCAGGGGCTTAGGTACGAGCGGTACTTC. Residues: CVSSRTQGLRYERYF.

This clonotype was seen a few times. The J gene is TRBJ2-7, the V gene TRBV28, with 8 nucleotides matching TRBD2. Germline assignment: CDR1 MDHEN and CDR2 SYDVKM. CDR3 length equals 15 residues. Losses at the gene ends were 8 bases for V and 6 bases for J; bases not matched to a gene: 15. The CDR3 protein is CASQESRGLGSEQYF. Written as DNA, the CDR3 is TGTGCCAGCCAGGAATCCAGGGGACTAGGGAGCGAGCAGTACTTC.

This clonotype was counted at least ten times. The chain is built from TRBV28 and TRBJ1-5; D unclear. The germline V and J ends were trimmed by 5 bases and 2 bases, with 16 bases remaining between them. The CDR3 runs to 16 residues. Germline V gene lookup returns CDR1 MDHEN and CDR2 SYDVKM. CDR3 in amino acids: CASSPAGSWGNQPQHF. CDR3 DNA sequence: TGTGCCAGCAGTCCCGCCGGCAGTTGGGGCAATCAGCCCCAGCATTTT.

V gene TRBV7-9 combines with J gene TRBJ2-2; a possible D gene is TRBD2 (6 bases). CDR1 and CDR2 (germline): SEHNR, FQNEAQ (reference sequence). Deletions cut 3 bases from V and 4 bases from J, with 12 bases between. The CDR3 has 15 amino acids. As DNA, the CDR3 is TGTGCCAGCAGCTTTAGAGCGGGCCTCACCGGGGAGCTGTTTTTT. Its translation: CASSFRAGLTGELFF.

This clonotype was seen more than once but under ten times. The V and J genes are TRBV28 and TRBJ1-4, with D unclear. Between the trimmed V and J ends, which lost 9 bases and 6 bases, there was a span of 17 bases. Germline assignment: CDR1 MDHEN and CDR2 SYDVKM. The length of the CDR3 is 14 residues. CDR3 sequence (DNA): TGTGCCAGTACCTTGGGAGGGAGAGATGAAAAACTGTTTTTT. The encoded protein is CASTLGGRDEKLFF.

As for this clonotype: A much larger clone lies a single base off, so this may be a read error. No conserved phenylalanine or tryptophan ends this CDR3, so it is likely a read error. V and J are TRBV28 and TRBJ1-1; D unclear. The CDR3 loop spans 12 amino acids. CDR1 is MDHEN, CDR2 SYDVKM, per germline. Trimming removed 5 bases from V and 11 bases from J, with 15 bases in between. The CDR3 reads CASSGGNHKAFS. CDR3 DNA: TGTGCCAGCAGTGGAGGGAACCACAAGGCTTTCTCT.

This clonotype has a count of ten or more. This chain joins TRBV6-1 and TRBJ2-2; 11 nucleotides agree with TRBD2. Germline V gene sequence: CDR1 MNHNS, CDR2 SASEGT. V gave up 5 bases and J gave up 7 bases; unmatched junction bases: 3. The CDR3 extends over 14 amino acids. The CDR3 DNA is TGTGCCAGCAGTAAACTAGCGGGAGACGGGGAGCTGTTTTTT. It is translated as CASSKLAGDGELFF.

The CDR3 spells CASSTTGTGVYGYTF. Here the CDR3 DNA reads TGTGCCAGCAGTACCACCGGGACAGGGGTATATGGCTACACCTTC. The rearrangement joins TRBV6-1 to TRBJ1-2; TRBD1 matches at 10 bases. The length of the CDR3 is 15 residues. Germline V CDR1 and CDR2: MNHNS, SASEGT. V shed 5 bases and J 5 bases; nucleotides not matched to a gene: 8.

This clonotype was seen repeatedly, ten times or more. The rearrangement links TRBV7-9 to TRBJ2-5; D is undetermined. CDR3 length equals 13 residues. CDR1 SEHNR and CDR2 FQNEAQ come from the germline V gene (reference sequence). Trimming took 2 bases from V and 4 from J, leaving 8 bases between them. The CDR3 reads CASSLITSETQYF. CDR3 in DNA: TGTGCCAGCAGCTTAATAACATCAGAGACCCAGTACTTC.

In this sample, this clonotype turned up many times. This chain's CDR3 is CASVTGATYGYTF. CDR3 nucleotide sequence: TGTGCCAGCGTAACAGGGGCGACCTATGGCTACACCTTC. The V gene is TRBV28, the J gene TRBJ1-2; 7 bases line up with TRBD1. Germline assignment: CDR1 MDHEN and CDR2 SYDVKM. This CDR3 comprises 13 residues. The V gene end was trimmed by 8 bases and the J gene end by 4 bases; junction bases not matched to a gene: 7.

Notes on this clonotype: A read error may explain this, as a much larger clone is one base away. The chain joins TRBV6-1 to TRBJ2-7, with 9 bases fitting TRBD2. The V and J ends lost 7 bases and 2 bases, in that order; junction bases with no gene match: 3. The CDR3 spans 13 residues. CDR1 MNHNS and CDR2 SASEGT come from the germline V gene. CDR3 coding DNA: TGTGCCAGCAAGACTAGCGGAACCTACGAGCAGTACTTC. This translates into CASKTSGTYEQYF.